These T cell receptor beta chains were read from a single sample in a study of blood T cells in healthy people across ages. TCRdb processed the 5' RACE reads anew with MiXCR; each CDR3 protein has one entry. The table lists 1,800,000 or so distinct CDR3 sequences, about two fifths of them singletons. Sequences were obtained from blood. The receptors shown here come from a human donor in good health. Each CDR3 is given with its conserved first and last residue. Fields, in order: CDR3 DNA, CDR3 protein, J gene, D gene, V gene, clone size. The D gene is left open where the match is weak. Part of the rows lack a size; the others show once, few, many or a class for expanded clones.

CDR3 DNA: TGTGCCAGCCTTTTGTCCTACAATGAGCAGTTCTTC
CDR3 protein: CASLLSYNEQFF
J gene: TRBJ2-1
D gene: -
V gene: TRBV12-3/TRBV12-4
clone size: -

CDR3 DNA: TGCGCCAGCAGCCAAGAGGGGTCTAACTATGGCTACACCTTC
CDR3 protein: CASSQEGSNYGYTF
J gene: TRBJ1-2
D gene: -
V gene: TRBV4-3
clone size: few

CDR3 DNA: TGCAGTGCTAGAGTTGCAACTAATGAAAAACTGTTTTTT
CDR3 protein: CSARVATNEKLFF
J gene: TRBJ1-4
D gene: -
V gene: TRBV20-1
clone size: -

CDR3 DNA: TGTGCCAGCATAATCGGACAGGGAGGATTCTACGAGCAGTACTTC
CDR3 protein: CASIIGQGGFYEQYF
J gene: TRBJ2-7
D gene: TRBD1
V gene: TRBV6-1
clone size: -

CDR3 DNA: TGCAGTGCTAGTCCTTTGACTAGCGGCCAAGAGACCCAGTACTTC
CDR3 protein: CSASPLTSGQETQYF
J gene: TRBJ2-5
D gene: TRBD2
V gene: TRBV20-1
clone size: -

CDR3 DNA: TGTGCCAGCAGCCCCGAGGGGGACATGAACACTGAAGCTTTCTTT
CDR3 protein: CASSPEGDMNTEAFF
J gene: TRBJ1-1
D gene: -
V gene: TRBV7-3
clone size: -

CDR3 DNA: TGTGCCAGCAGTGCTGGGGGGGCCGTTGAGCAGTTCTTC
CDR3 protein: CASSAGGAVEQFF
J gene: TRBJ2-1
D gene: -
V gene: TRBV2
clone size: -

CDR3 DNA: TGTGCCATCAGTGAAACAGGCCGCACTGAAGCTTTCTTT
CDR3 protein: CAISETGRTEAFF
J gene: TRBJ1-1
D gene: -
V gene: TRBV10-3
clone size: few

CDR3 DNA: TGTGCCATCAGTGAGTGGACCGGGGGTACCTACGAGCAGTACTTC
CDR3 protein: CAISEWTGGTYEQYF
J gene: TRBJ2-7
D gene: -
V gene: TRBV10-3
clone size: few

CDR3 DNA: TGTGCCAGCAGCTTTTGGAGAAAAAGGAAAGACTATGGCACTGAAGCTTTCTTT
CDR3 protein: CASSFWRKRKDYGTEAFF
J gene: TRBJ1-1
D gene: -
V gene: TRBV11-2
clone size: -

CDR3 DNA: TGTGCCAGCAGATGGCTCTCTGGGGCCAACGTCCTGACTTTC
CDR3 protein: CASRWLSGANVLTF
J gene: TRBJ2-6
D gene: -
V gene: TRBV27
clone size: -

CDR3 DNA: TGCGCCAGCAGCTTAACCCGGGACAGCCGTAATGAAAAACTGTTTTTT
CDR3 protein: CASSLTRDSRNEKLFF
J gene: TRBJ1-4
D gene: TRBD1
V gene: TRBV5-1
clone size: few

CDR3 DNA: TGCAGCGTCCCGACCGACTATAGCAATCAGCCCCAGCATTTT
CDR3 protein: CSVPTDYSNQPQHF
J gene: TRBJ1-5
D gene: -
V gene: TRBV29-1
clone size: -

CDR3 DNA: TGTGCCAGCAGTGAGATTAAGGGACAGGGGGCTCACGAGCAGTACTTC
CDR3 protein: CASSEIKGQGAHEQYF
J gene: TRBJ2-7
D gene: TRBD1
V gene: TRBV6-1
clone size: -

CDR3 DNA: TGCAGCTCGATTTTTGGGACTGAAGCTTTCTTT
CDR3 protein: CSSIFGTEAFF
J gene: TRBJ1-1
D gene: -
V gene: TRBV29-1
clone size: -

CDR3 DNA: TGCGCCAGCAGCTCTAGCGGGGGGGCATGGGATGAGCAGTTCTTC
CDR3 protein: CASSSSGGAWDEQFF
J gene: TRBJ2-1
D gene: TRBD2
V gene: TRBV5-1
clone size: few

CDR3 DNA: TGTGCCAGCAGTCGGCAGGGGGGACAGGGCCTCTCTGGGGCCAACGTCCTGACTTTC
CDR3 protein: CASSRQGGQGLSGANVLTF
J gene: TRBJ2-6
D gene: TRBD1
V gene: TRBV2
clone size: -

CDR3 DNA: TGTGCCAGCAGCGTCGAACAGGGGGCTGGGGGGGCTGAAGCTTTCTTT
CDR3 protein: CASSVEQGAGGAEAFF
J gene: TRBJ1-1
D gene: TRBD1
V gene: TRBV13
clone size: -

CDR3 DNA: TGCGCCAGCAGCTTGGCCTTCTTTGGGGCGGGGAATGAGCAGTTCTTC
CDR3 protein: CASSLAFFGAGNEQFF
J gene: TRBJ2-1
D gene: -
V gene: TRBV5-1
clone size: -

CDR3 DNA: TGCGCCAGCAGCCAAATCGGCCGGTATGGCTACACCTTC
CDR3 protein: CASSQIGRYGYTF
J gene: TRBJ1-2
D gene: -
V gene: TRBV4-1
clone size: -

CDR3 DNA: TGTGCCAGCAGCCAAGATCAACTAGCGGGGGAACAAGAGACCCAGTACTTC
CDR3 protein: CASSQDQLAGEQETQYF
J gene: TRBJ2-5
D gene: TRBD2
V gene: TRBV4-2
clone size: -

CDR3 DNA: TGTGCCAGCAGCCCGGGGACAGGGCTTGTAAGTTCACCCCTCCACTTT
CDR3 protein: CASSPGTGLVSSPLHF
J gene: TRBJ1-6
D gene: TRBD1
V gene: TRBV6-6
clone size: many

CDR3 DNA: TGTGCCAGCAGCTTATCTTCCAGGGAGGATGGCTACACCTTC
CDR3 protein: CASSLSSREDGYTF
J gene: TRBJ1-2
D gene: -
V gene: TRBV7-2
clone size: many

CDR3 DNA: TGCGCCAGCCTCGGGAGGGACGCTGAAAAACTGTTTTTT
CDR3 protein: CASLGRDAEKLFF
J gene: TRBJ1-4
D gene: -
V gene: TRBV4-1
clone size: -

CDR3 DNA: TGTGCCAGCAGGAGGCGGGGGGCCGCCTACAATGAGCAGTTCTTC
CDR3 protein: CASRRRGAAYNEQFF
J gene: TRBJ2-1
D gene: TRBD2
V gene: TRBV2
clone size: many

CDR3 DNA: TGTGCCAGCAGCCGCGGGACGGCTGACACAGATACGCAGTATTTT
CDR3 protein: CASSRGTADTDTQYF
J gene: TRBJ2-3
D gene: -
V gene: TRBV11-3
clone size: -

CDR3 DNA: TGTGCCAGCAGTGAAGTTAGCGGCTATAATGGCTACACCTTC
CDR3 protein: CASSEVSGYNGYTF
J gene: TRBJ1-2
D gene: -
V gene: TRBV2
clone size: -

CDR3 DNA: TGTGCCACAGGACAGGGAAACACCGGGGAGCTGTTTTTT
CDR3 protein: CATGQGNTGELFF
J gene: TRBJ2-2
D gene: TRBD1
V gene: TRBV15
clone size: -

CDR3 DNA: TGTGCCAGCAGCACCCAAGGGATCAGTTCCTACAATGAGCAGTTCTTC
CDR3 protein: CASSTQGISSYNEQFF
J gene: TRBJ2-1
D gene: -
V gene: TRBV28
clone size: -

CDR3 DNA: TGTGCCAGCAGCTTGAGTGCGTATAACTATGGCTACACCTTC
CDR3 protein: CASSLSAYNYGYTF
J gene: TRBJ1-2
D gene: -
V gene: TRBV5-5
clone size: -

CDR3 DNA: TGCAGTGCTAGAGATCTTGGATTGGGACAGGGCTCCTATAATTCACCCCTCCACTTT
CDR3 protein: CSARDLGLGQGSYNSPLHF
J gene: TRBJ1-6
D gene: TRBD1
V gene: TRBV20-1
clone size: -

CDR3 DNA: TGTGCCAGCAGCTTAGAGACAGGGTTGGGCAATCAGCCCCAGCATTTT
CDR3 protein: CASSLETGLGNQPQHF
J gene: TRBJ1-5
D gene: TRBD1
V gene: TRBV7-2
clone size: -

CDR3 DNA: TGTGCCAGCAGCCAAGCCCAGGGGGACGTCAATGAGCAGTTCTTC
CDR3 protein: CASSQAQGDVNEQFF
J gene: TRBJ2-1
D gene: TRBD1
V gene: TRBV4-2
clone size: -

CDR3 DNA: TGCAGTGCTAGAGATTGGTGGGTGGACAGGGCTCGGAGCTATGGCTACACCTTC
CDR3 protein: CSARDWWVDRARSYGYTF
J gene: TRBJ1-2
D gene: TRBD1
V gene: TRBV20-1
clone size: -

CDR3 DNA: TGTGCCAGCAGTGGGTCCCGGGACCCGTACCAAGAGACCCAGTACTTC
CDR3 protein: CASSGSRDPYQETQYF
J gene: TRBJ2-5
D gene: -
V gene: TRBV2
clone size: -

CDR3 DNA: TGTGCCAGCAGTCCCAACCCCCAGGGCACCGAAGCTTTCTTT
CDR3 protein: CASSPNPQGTEAFF
J gene: TRBJ1-1
D gene: -
V gene: TRBV7-3
clone size: -

CDR3 DNA: TGCAGTGCCGCATCCTCGGACCTAAGTAATGAAAAACTGTTTTTT
CDR3 protein: CSAASSDLSNEKLFF
J gene: TRBJ1-4
D gene: -
V gene: TRBV20-1
clone size: -

CDR3 DNA: TGCGGCCTAGAGGATCCCAGGGAGGATGGTGTCCAGCCCCAGCATTTT
CDR3 protein: CGLEDPREDGVQPQHF
J gene: TRBJ1-5
D gene: -
V gene: TRBV20-1
clone size: -

CDR3 DNA: TGCAGTGCTAGAACGGGGGGAACGACAGATACGCAGTATTTT
CDR3 protein: CSARTGGTTDTQYF
J gene: TRBJ2-3
D gene: TRBD2
V gene: TRBV20-1
clone size: -

CDR3 DNA: TGCAGCGTTGAGACAGACGCCTTAAAACTGTTTTTT
CDR3 protein: CSVETDALKLFF
J gene: TRBJ1-4
D gene: -
V gene: TRBV29-1
clone size: -

CDR3 DNA: TGCGCCAGCAGCTTGGCAGGGACAGGCCTACACGCTGGGGCCAACGTCCTGACTTTC
CDR3 protein: CASSLAGTGLHAGANVLTF
J gene: TRBJ2-6
D gene: TRBD1
V gene: TRBV5-1
clone size: few

CDR3 DNA: TGCAGTGCCATAAACATGAACACTGAAGCTTTCTTT
CDR3 protein: CSAINMNTEAFF
J gene: TRBJ1-1
D gene: -
V gene: TRBV20-1
clone size: once

CDR3 DNA: TGCGCCAGCAGCTTGGATGGAGTCTGGAACGAGCAGTACTTC
CDR3 protein: CASSLDGVWNEQYF
J gene: TRBJ2-7
D gene: -
V gene: TRBV5-1
clone size: few

CDR3 DNA: TGTGCCAGCAGCTTCCAGGCCATATCTAGCACAGATACGCAGTATTTT
CDR3 protein: CASSFQAISSTDTQYF
J gene: TRBJ2-3
D gene: -
V gene: TRBV2
clone size: -

CDR3 DNA: TGTGCCATCAGTGAGTCCCTGGACGTCTATCAGCCCCAGCATTTT
CDR3 protein: CAISESLDVYQPQHF
J gene: TRBJ1-5
D gene: -
V gene: TRBV10-3
clone size: -

CDR3 DNA: TGTGCCAGCAGCGCAGGACGACTCACAGATACGCAGTATTTT
CDR3 protein: CASSAGRLTDTQYF
J gene: TRBJ2-3
D gene: -
V gene: TRBV9
clone size: -

CDR3 DNA: TGTGCCAGCCAGAGAAATACAGGGACCACTGAAGCTTTCTTT
CDR3 protein: CASQRNTGTTEAFF
J gene: TRBJ1-1
D gene: -
V gene: TRBV7-2
clone size: -